The rows below give T cell receptor beta chains drawn from one sample of a study of T cells expressing NK-cell markers. TCRdb reprocessed the 5' RACE reads, keeping one entry per CDR3 protein, no DNA. The table gives 550,000 to 600,000 distinct CDR3 sequences; the top ten clones make up 3.5% to 4.5% of it. Sequences were obtained from blood T cells: a sorted CD56 or NKG2C T cell subset, CD4+ or CD8+ T cells, or bulk PBMC T cells (not recorded which). Receptor source: a man aged 18 to 29 in good health. The CDR3 runs from the conserved cysteine through the conserved F or W.

TRBJ2-1 TRBV6-2/TRBV6-3 CASSYSYLRNEQFF
TRBJ2-1 TRBV24-1 CATSGVTSGYEQFF
TRBJ2-5 TRBV29-1 CSVDPRRGEETQYF
TRBJ2-1 TRBV29-1 CSVEVGNWEQFF
TRBJ2-7 TRBV7-2 CASSPFATSGIYEQYF
TRBJ1-2 TRBV5-1 CASSLGQGDNYGYTF
TRBJ1-2 TRBV12-3/TRBV12-4 CASSLAPAGYTF
TRBJ2-1 TRBV12-3/TRBV12-4 CASTQPPGGNEQFF
TRBJ2-2 TRBV7-9 CASSPRRGTTNTGELFF
TRBJ2-3 TRBV5-1 CASRGASVSTDTQYF
TRBJ1-5 TRBV20-1 CSRMTVGNQPQHF
TRBJ1-6 TRBV7-9 CASSSWTGGSSSPLHF
TRBJ2-4 TRBV11-2 CASSGTRGPLAKNIQYF
TRBJ2-1 TRBV12-3/TRBV12-4 CASTTVTGPSYNEQFF
TRBJ1-6 TRBV12-3/TRBV12-4 CASSLDGAGNSPLHF
TRBJ2-7 TRBV12-3/TRBV12-4 CASGYTLGEQYF
TRBJ1-3 TRBV4-1 CASSQEGGPYGNTIYF
TRBJ2-3 TRBV20-1 CSARDRTRPSTDTQYF
TRBJ2-7 TRBV5-1 CASSPDLYEQYF
TRBJ1-2 TRBV15 CATSRTGTGKGPDAGYTF
TRBJ1-1 TRBV7-9 CASSLLTGTEAFF
TRBJ2-1 TRBV29-1 CSVVGLAGVGYNEQFF
TRBJ2-7 TRBV27 CASSAGTDRKQYF
TRBJ1-4 TRBV20-1 CSARSRDGTNEKLFF
TRBJ2-3 TRBV5-1 CASSPGTVSSDTQYF
TRBJ1-5 TRBV20-1 CSAKTGGRIQPQHF
TRBJ2-3 TRBV18 CASSPSIGTGVTDTQYF
TRBJ2-1 TRBV5-1 CASSQEGLPYNEQFF
TRBJ2-2 TRBV6-1 CASSHRDGGWTGELFF
TRBJ2-1 TRBV5-1 CASSAMLPGSYNEQFF
TRBJ2-3 TRBV28 CASSPPGTGKDTQYF
TRBJ2-1 TRBV7-9 CASSFWTAYNNEQFF
TRBJ2-1 TRBV11-1 CASSLALFNEQFF
TRBJ2-2 TRBV28 CASSLWEGLGTGELFF
TRBJ2-7 TRBV27 CASSPPMGSHEQYF
TRBJ1-1 TRBV4-3 CASSRGPLITEAFF
TRBJ2-5 TRBV9 CASSVGQETQYF
TRBJ1-1 TRBV6-6 CASKAGVNAFF
TRBJ1-2 TRBV4-3 CASSQDSRTEFRGYTF
TRBJ2-5 TRBV12-3/TRBV12-4 CASSFVLGDTTQETQYF
TRBJ2-4 TRBV4-1 CASSQVGSGGGNIQYF
TRBJ2-5 TRBV12-3/TRBV12-4 CASSLAGAGVGETQYF
TRBJ2-7 TRBV24-1 CATSDFRGYEQYF
TRBJ2-1 TRBV5-1 CASSLDGGIYNEQFF
TRBJ1-3 TRBV4-1 CASSEGAGVVYF
TRBJ2-1 TRBV5-6 CASSSEWGFEQFF
TRBJ2-3 TRBV7-8 CASSLVTGGVSDTQYF
TRBJ2-1 TRBV11-2 CASSSRESSYNEQFF
TRBJ2-1 TRBV29-1 CSVVGKTSRGNEQFF
TRBJ2-5 TRBV10-3 CAISKPGQGAQGTQYF
TRBJ2-3 TRBV12-3/TRBV12-4 CASSWGGGRATDTQYF
TRBJ1-4 TRBV15 CATTRMRAANEKLFF
TRBJ2-7 TRBV2 CASSEASLKGEQYF
TRBJ2-1 TRBV4-1 CASSQGRVEEQFF
TRBJ2-7 TRBV20-1 CSESPIGGSYEQYF
TRBJ2-1 TRBV18 CASSPIGTSGRWSEQFF
TRBJ1-1 TRBV5-1 CASSPDREWAEAFF
TRBJ1-2 TRBV7-9 CASSSSGTGNGYTF
TRBJ2-5 TRBV12-3/TRBV12-4 CASSFPGLQTQYF